The present T cell receptor beta chain was sequenced within a study of blood T cells in healthy people across ages. Germline CDR1 is MNHNS and CDR2 is SASEGT. The CDR3 spans 15 residues. V trimming: 5 bases; J trimming: 7 bases; junction bases outside the gene matches: 10. The study isolated at least 7 million PBMCs from each sample. A second PCR of about 6 to 12 cycles used a sample-barcoded 5' primer and a J-beta primer mix. TCRdb fed the 5' RACE reads into MiXCR, producing one record per CDR3 protein. The profile shows some 900,000 distinct CDR3 sequences, about 44% of them singletons. This TCR was recovered from a man aged 25-45 years in good health. This chain joins TRBV6-1 and TRBJ2-1; 8 bases are shared with TRBD1. Sequenced: blood. CDR3 sequence reads: CASSRTGGTANEQFF. The CDR3 coding sequence is TGTGCCAGCAGTCGTACAGGGGGAACTGCGAATGAGCAGTTCTTC.